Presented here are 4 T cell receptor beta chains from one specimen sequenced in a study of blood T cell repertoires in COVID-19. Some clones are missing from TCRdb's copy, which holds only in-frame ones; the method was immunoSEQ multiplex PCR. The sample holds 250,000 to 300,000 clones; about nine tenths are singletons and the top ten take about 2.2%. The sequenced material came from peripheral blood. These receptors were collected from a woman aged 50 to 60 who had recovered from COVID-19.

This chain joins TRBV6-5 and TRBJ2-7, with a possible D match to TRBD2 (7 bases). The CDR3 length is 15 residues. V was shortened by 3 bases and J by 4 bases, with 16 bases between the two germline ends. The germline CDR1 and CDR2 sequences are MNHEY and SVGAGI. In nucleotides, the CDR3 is TGTGCCAGCAGTTATTTAGCCAGGGGAGGGTACGAGCAGTACTTC. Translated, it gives CASSYLARGGYEQYF.

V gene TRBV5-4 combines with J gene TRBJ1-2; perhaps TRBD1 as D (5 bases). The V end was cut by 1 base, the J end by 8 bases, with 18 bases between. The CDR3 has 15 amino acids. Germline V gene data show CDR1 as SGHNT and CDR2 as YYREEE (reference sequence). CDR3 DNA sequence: TGTGCCAGCAGCTTGCCCACAGTGAAGGGGCTCGGCTACACCTTC. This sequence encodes CASSLPTVKGLGYTF.

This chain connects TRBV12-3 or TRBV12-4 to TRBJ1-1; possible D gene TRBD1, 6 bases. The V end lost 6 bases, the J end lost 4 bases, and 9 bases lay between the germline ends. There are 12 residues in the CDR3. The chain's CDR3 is CASRRGSTEAFF. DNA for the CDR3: TGTGCCAGCAGGAGGGGGTCCACTGAAGCTTTCTTT.

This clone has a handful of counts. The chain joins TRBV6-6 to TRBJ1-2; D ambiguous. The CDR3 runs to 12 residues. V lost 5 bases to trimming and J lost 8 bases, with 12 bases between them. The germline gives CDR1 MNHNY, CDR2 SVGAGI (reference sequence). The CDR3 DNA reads TGTGCCAGCAGTCCAAATTTAGAAGGCTACACCTTC. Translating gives CASSPNLEGYTF.